The following is a TCR beta chain sequence with its context. Additional DNA sequences in this sample encode the identical CDR3. In the source study's methods: Amplification from reference gene primers served as the basis for estimated nucleated cell counts. The data were produced by immunoSEQ multiplex PCR, yet TCRdb's version contains in-frame clones alone and is incomplete. The V and J calls and clone size were taken over from that table, and D and trimming were inferred from the DNA. The sample holds tens of thousands of clones, just under 75% seen once. The sample originates from a study of blood T cell repertoires in COVID-19. The overall study: In each case, the material was cDNA or gDNA derived from T cells, B-cell-depleted T cells, or PBMCs.

Seattle-derived patients entered the study during active infection and were followed longitudinally. The CDR3 contains 15 residues. With 0 bases clipped from V and 2 bases from J, the junction kept 1 base outside the gene matches. Germline CDR1 reads SGHNT; CDR2 reads YENEEA. The sequence came from a woman between 70 and 85 years old with COVID-19, enrolled during active disease. The sample taken for sequencing was peripheral blood. This chain uses TRBV11-3 with TRBJ2-1, with TRBD2 matching 7 bases. The CDR3 DNA reads as TGTGCCAGCAGCTTAGACAGCGGGACCTACAATGAGCAGTTCTTC. Encoded protein: CASSLDSGTYNEQFF.